This TCR beta chain was retrieved from a study of T cell repertoires in cytomegalovirus infection. As for the study in general: In public TCR beta signatures, there were indications of both CMV infection and matching HLA type.

Worth noting for this clonotype: What it binds is not known.

Germline V gives CDR1 MNHEY, CDR2 SMNVEV (reference sequence). Between the trimmed V and J ends, which lost 0 bases and 9 bases, there was a span of 8 bases. CDR3 length: 12 amino acids. One entry per CDR3 protein, called by TCRdb with MiXCR from the reads. The sample lists more than 75,000 distinct CDR3 sequences; roughly 29% were seen once. Study-wide results and limits: Dominating the ex vivo response were TCR beta clonotypes that were CMV-specific and HLA-C-restricted. Carriers of CMV and the relevant HLA type were discriminated by public TCR beta frequency.

The chain couples TRBV27 to TRBJ1-2; tentative D call: TRBD1 (6 bases). The TCR comes from a human donor in good health (CMV status not recorded). Some clones in this sample may be carry-over from other donors' samples. The sample was CD8+ T cells from cultured PBMCs, taken from culture after CMV antigen stimulation. CDR3 amino acids: CASSLSDRSYTF. Here the CDR3 DNA reads TGTGCCAGCAGTTTATCGGACAGAAGCTACACCTTC.